These 14 T cell receptor beta chains were all obtained from the same sample, sequenced in a study of T cell repertoires in cytomegalovirus infection. TCRdb re-analysed the reads in MiXCR, keeping a single row per CDR3 protein. The sample lists some 600,000 distinct CDR3 sequences, roughly 26% occurring once. The sample taken for sequencing was CD8+ T cells from PBMCs. The receptor set was obtained from a human donor in good health (CMV status not recorded). Some clones in this sample may be carry-over from other donors' samples.

The table lists this clonotype with many counts. V gene TRBV7-2 combines with J gene TRBJ1-1; a possible D gene is TRBD1 (5 bases). The CDR3 consists of 13 residues. Germline lookup yields CDR1 SGHTA and CDR2 FQGNSA. V lost 4 bases and J lost 8, with 14 bases in between. The CDR3 DNA sequence: TGTGCCAGCAGCTGGGGGACTGTACGAGAAGCTTTCTTT. Protein sequence: CASSWGTVREAFF. Combining the CDR3 with reference TRBV7-2 and TRBJ1-1 gives the whole variable domain GAGVSQSPSNKVTEKGKDVELRCDPISGHTALYWYRQSLGQGLEFLIYFQGNSAPDKSGLPSDRFSAERTGGSVSTLTIQRTQQEDSAVYLCASSWGTVREAFFGQGTRLTVV.

The J gene is TRBJ2-5, the V gene TRBV29-1; possibly TRBD2 for D (6 bases). Per the germline V gene, CDR1 is SQVTM and CDR2 is ANQGSEA. V was shortened by 4 bases and J by 5 bases, with 17 bases between the two germline ends. The CDR3 is 14 amino acids. The CDR3 sequence is CSVGAVGGGETQYF. CDR3 DNA sequence: TGCAGCGTTGGGGCCGTGGGAGGCGGTGAGACCCAGTACTTC.

This clonotype has ten or more counts. V usage is TRBV7-8 and J usage is TRBJ2-1; 11 nucleotides agree with TRBD2. This CDR3 is 15 amino acids long. Germline CDR1 reads SGHVS; CDR2 reads FQNEAQ. The V gene end was trimmed by 1 base and the J gene end by 8 bases; junction bases not matched to a gene: 4. The CDR3 sequence: CASSLELAGADEQFF. The CDR3 bases are TGTGCCAGCAGCTTAGAACTAGCGGGGGCAGATGAGCAGTTCTTC.

This chain connects TRBV12-5 to TRBJ2-1; D gene uncertain. The V gene's germline CDR1 is LGHNT and CDR2 FRNRAP. The germline V and J ends were trimmed by 6 bases and 0 bases, with 12 bases remaining between them. This CDR3 is 15 amino acids long. The CDR3 region has the DNA TGTGCTAGTGGCCCCTACTCTAGCTCCTACAATGAGCAGTTCTTC. Amino acid sequence: CASGPYSSSYNEQFF.

This clonotype was observed a handful of times. The chain has TRBV4-1 and TRBJ1-1; TRBD1 matches 7 bases. V shed 1 base and J 0 bases; nucleotides not matched to a gene: 5. Germline V lookup: CDR1 MGHRA, CDR2 YSYEKL. This CDR3 is built from 16 residues. CDR3 nucleotides: TGCGCCAGCAGCCAAGGGACAGGATCCATGAACACTGAAGCTTTCTTT. It codes for CASSQGTGSMNTEAFF.

Only a few counts were recorded for this clonotype. The rearrangement links TRBV4-3 to TRBJ2-2; 7 nucleotides line up with TRBD2. V gave up 2 bases and J gave up 5 bases; unmatched junction bases: 11. The CDR3 loop spans 17 amino acids. CDR1 and CDR2 (germline): LGHNA, YSLEER. For the CDR3, the DNA is TGCGCCAGCAGCCAAAGTGGAGCGGGACTGACTACCGGGGAGCTGTTTTTT. This translates into CASSQSGAGLTTGELFF.

The V gene is TRBV28, the J gene TRBJ2-5; no reliable D call. From germline, CDR1 is MDHEN and CDR2 SYDVKM. This CDR3 is 15 amino acids long. V lost 6 bases and J lost 2, with 16 bases in between. In DNA form, the CDR3 reads TGTGCCAGCAGCCGTTTCGGCAGCAGGCAAGAGACCCAGTACTTC. Its protein product is CASSRFGSRQETQYF.

Many counts were recorded for this clonotype. The J gene is TRBJ1-2, the V gene TRBV7-2; perhaps TRBD1 as D (5 bases). Trimming cost V 4 bases and J 4 bases, with 10 bases left between them. The CDR3 is 13 residues long. From germline, CDR1 is SGHTA and CDR2 FQGNSA. The CDR3 loop reads CASSSDSFYGYTF. CDR3 coding DNA: TGTGCCAGCAGCTCTGACAGCTTCTATGGCTACACCTTC.

This clonotype has only a few counts. The rearrangement joins TRBV6-2 or TRBV6-3 to TRBJ1-1, with D possibly TRBD1 on 5 matching bases. This CDR3 has 15 residues. Germline CDR1 and CDR2: MNHEY and SVGEGT. V lost 1 base, J lost 6 bases, and 15 bases lay in between. CDR3 sequence (DNA): TGTGCCAGCAGTTACTTCCGGCAAGGGGAACCTGAAGCTTTCTTT. This translates into CASSYFRQGEPEAFF.

This chain uses TRBV28 with TRBJ2-1; either TRBD1 or TRBD2 may supply D (5 bases each). The germline gives CDR1 MDHEN, CDR2 SYDVKM. V lost 4 bases, J lost 9 bases, and 10 bases lay in between. The CDR3 covers 12 residues. As DNA, the CDR3 is TGTGCCAGCAGTTCCCTTGGGGGTGAGCAGTTCTTC. Encoded protein: CASSSLGGEQFF.

This clonotype was observed a handful of times. V and J are TRBV13 and TRBJ2-5, with D tentatively TRBD2 (6 bases). CDR1 and CDR2 (germline): PRHDT, FYEKMQ (reference sequence). CDR3 length equals 17 residues. The ends were cut back, 4 bases at V and 0 bases at J, with 18 bases in the middle. The CDR3 region is CASSSRGWESYQETQYF. CDR3 nucleotide sequence: TGTGCCAGCAGCTCCCGGGGGTGGGAGTCGTACCAAGAGACCCAGTACTTC.

Comment on this clonotype: As the CDR3 is not closed by the conserved phenylalanine or tryptophan, this likely results from a read error. The CDR3 is CASSAGMAEAFS. CDR3 in DNA: TGTGCCAGCAGTGCGGGTATGGCTGAAGCTTTCTCT. This chain joins TRBV27 and TRBJ1-1; D gene uncertain. The CDR3 covers 12 residues. CDR1 is MNHEY and CDR2 is SMNVEV in the germline V gene (reference sequence). The V and J ends lost 5 bases and 6 bases respectively, with 10 bases between them.

Note on this clonotype: At one boundary the junction diverges from the germline segment, which might be a read error. This chain joins TRBV5-5 and TRBJ2-5; 12 bases match TRBD2. From germline, CDR1 is SGHKS and CDR2 YYEKEE (reference sequence). The CDR3 has 15 residues. CDR3 nucleotide sequence: TGTGTCAGCAGCGCTAGCGGGGGGGACCAAGAGACCCAGTACTTC. Its translation: CVSSASGGDQETQYF.

This clonotype was seen repeatedly, ten times or more. The genes are TRBV7-6 and TRBJ2-2; 10 bases are a match to TRBD1. The length of the CDR3 is 15 residues. J gave up 5 bases and V 3 bases, and 3 bases lay outside the gene matches. Germline V gives CDR1 SGHVS, CDR2 FNYEAQ. The CDR3 DNA sequence: TGTGCCAGCAGCTTCGGGACAGGGGTGACCGGGGAGCTGTTTTTT. It is translated as CASSFGTGVTGELFF. Full variable domain (remainder filled in from reference TRBV7-6 and TRBJ2-2): GAGVSQSPRYKVTKRGQDVALRCDPISGHVSLYWYRQALGQGPEFLTYFNYEAQQDKSGLPNDRFSAERPEGSISTLTIQRTEQRDSAMYRCASSFGTGVTGELFFGEGSRLTVL.